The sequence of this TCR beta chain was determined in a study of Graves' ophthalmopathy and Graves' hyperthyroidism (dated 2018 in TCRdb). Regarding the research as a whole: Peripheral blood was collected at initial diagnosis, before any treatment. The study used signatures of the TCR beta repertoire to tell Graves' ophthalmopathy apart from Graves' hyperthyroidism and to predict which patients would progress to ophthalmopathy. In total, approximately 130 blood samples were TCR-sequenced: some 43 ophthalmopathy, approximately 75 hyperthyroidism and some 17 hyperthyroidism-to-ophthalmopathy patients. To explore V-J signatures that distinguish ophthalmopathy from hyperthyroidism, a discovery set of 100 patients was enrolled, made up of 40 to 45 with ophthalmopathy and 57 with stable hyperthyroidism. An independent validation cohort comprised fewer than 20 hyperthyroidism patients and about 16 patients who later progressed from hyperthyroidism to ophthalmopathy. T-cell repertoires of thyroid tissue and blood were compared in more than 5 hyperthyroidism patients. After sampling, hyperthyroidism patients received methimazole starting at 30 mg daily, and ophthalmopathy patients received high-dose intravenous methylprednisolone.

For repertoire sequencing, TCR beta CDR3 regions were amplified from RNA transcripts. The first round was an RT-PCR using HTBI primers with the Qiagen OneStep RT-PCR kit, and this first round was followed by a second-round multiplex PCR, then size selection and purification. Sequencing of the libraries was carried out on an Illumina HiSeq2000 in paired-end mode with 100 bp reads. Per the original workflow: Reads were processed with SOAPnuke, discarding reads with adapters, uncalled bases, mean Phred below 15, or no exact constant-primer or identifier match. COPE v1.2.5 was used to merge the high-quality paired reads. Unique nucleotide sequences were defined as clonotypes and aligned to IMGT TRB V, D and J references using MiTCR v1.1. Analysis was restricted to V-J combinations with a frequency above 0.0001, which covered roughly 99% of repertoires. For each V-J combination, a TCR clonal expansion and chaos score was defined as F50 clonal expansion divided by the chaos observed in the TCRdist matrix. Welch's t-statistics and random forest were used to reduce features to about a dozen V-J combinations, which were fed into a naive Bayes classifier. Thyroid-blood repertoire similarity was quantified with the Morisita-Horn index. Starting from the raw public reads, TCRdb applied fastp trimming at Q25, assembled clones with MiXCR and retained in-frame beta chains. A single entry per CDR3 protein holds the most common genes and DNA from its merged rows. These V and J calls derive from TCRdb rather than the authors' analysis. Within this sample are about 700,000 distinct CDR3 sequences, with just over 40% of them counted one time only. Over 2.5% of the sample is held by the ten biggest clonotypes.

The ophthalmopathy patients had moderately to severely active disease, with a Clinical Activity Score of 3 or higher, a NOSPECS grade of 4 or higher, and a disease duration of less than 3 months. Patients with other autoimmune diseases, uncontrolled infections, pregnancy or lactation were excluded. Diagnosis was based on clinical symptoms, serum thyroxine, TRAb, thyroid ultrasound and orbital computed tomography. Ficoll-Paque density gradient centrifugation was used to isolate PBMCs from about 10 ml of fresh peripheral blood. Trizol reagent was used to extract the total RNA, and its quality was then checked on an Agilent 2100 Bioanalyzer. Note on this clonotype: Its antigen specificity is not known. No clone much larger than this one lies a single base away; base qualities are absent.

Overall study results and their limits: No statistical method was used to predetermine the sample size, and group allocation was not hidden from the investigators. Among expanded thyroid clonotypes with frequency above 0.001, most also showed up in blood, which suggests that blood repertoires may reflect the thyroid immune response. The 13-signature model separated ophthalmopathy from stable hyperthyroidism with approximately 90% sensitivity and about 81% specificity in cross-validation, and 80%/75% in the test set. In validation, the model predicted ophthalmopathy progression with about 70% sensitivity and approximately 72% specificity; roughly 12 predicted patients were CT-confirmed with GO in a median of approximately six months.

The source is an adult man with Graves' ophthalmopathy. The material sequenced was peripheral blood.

The sequence in DNA is TGCAGCGTTGATCTAGCGGGAGGTTACGAGCAGTACTTC. Its translation is CSVDLAGGYEQYF. The V and J genes are TRBV29-1 and TRBJ2-7, and 11 junction bases match TRBD2. Trimming leaves V shorter by 3 bases and J shorter by 4 bases, with the junction holding 2 bases beyond the gene matches. The CDR3 holds 13 amino acids from the cysteine to the phenylalanine. This entry keeps only the CDR3 DNA: 39 bases, framed from base 1. CDR1 and CDR2, looked up from the germline V gene, are SQVTM and ANQGSEA.